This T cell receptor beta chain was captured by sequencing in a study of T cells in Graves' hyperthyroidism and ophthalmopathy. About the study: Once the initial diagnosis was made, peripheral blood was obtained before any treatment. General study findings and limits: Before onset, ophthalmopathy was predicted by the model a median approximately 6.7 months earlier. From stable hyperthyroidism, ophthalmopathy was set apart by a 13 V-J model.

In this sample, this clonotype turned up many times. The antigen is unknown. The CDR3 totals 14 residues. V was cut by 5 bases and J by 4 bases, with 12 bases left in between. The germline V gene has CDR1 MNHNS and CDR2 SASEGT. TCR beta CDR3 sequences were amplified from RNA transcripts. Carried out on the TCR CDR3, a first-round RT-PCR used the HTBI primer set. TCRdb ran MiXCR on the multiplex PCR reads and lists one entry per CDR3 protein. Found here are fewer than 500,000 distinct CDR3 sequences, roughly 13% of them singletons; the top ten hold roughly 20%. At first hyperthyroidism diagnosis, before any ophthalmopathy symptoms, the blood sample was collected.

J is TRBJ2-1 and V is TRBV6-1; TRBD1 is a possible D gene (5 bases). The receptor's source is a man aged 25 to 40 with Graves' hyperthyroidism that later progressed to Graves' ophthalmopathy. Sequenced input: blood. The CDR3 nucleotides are TGTGCCAGCAGTCCTGCGGACAATTACAATGAGCAGTTCTTC. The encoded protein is CASSPADNYNEQFF.